The 6 T cell receptor beta chains given below trace back to one sample, sequenced in a study of blood T cells in healthy people across ages (dated by TCRdb to the mid-2010s). Library creation used 5' RACE. The sample was run on an Illumina HiSeq 2500. A second roughly 7 to 11 cycle PCR used a sample-barcoded 5' primer and a J-beta primer mix. TCRdb handled the public reads itself, with Q25 trimming in fastp and clone calling in MiXCR, and kept productive beta chains. Rows merge per CDR3 protein into single entries with the most common DNA and genes. In this sample the table shows about 1.8 million distinct CDR3 sequences, roughly 50% of which occur a single time. Roughly 2.1% of the sample is in the top ten clones. The sequenced material came from blood. Receptors originate from a woman in her thirties or forties in good health.

V and J are TRBV6-5 and TRBJ2-1; D may correspond to TRBD1 or TRBD2 (5 bases each). The end of the DNA fits TRBJ2-7 better, so the J call may be wrong. This CDR3 has 12 residues. The germline CDR1 and CDR2 sequences are MNHEY and SVGAGI. CDR3 residues: CATQGRLNEQYF. The CDR3 DNA reads TGTGCCACCCAGGGACGGCTCAATGAGCAGTACTTC.

The genes are TRBV25-1 and TRBJ2-1, with D possibly being TRBD2 (6 bases). Germline CDR1 and CDR2: MGHDK and SYGVNS. V was shortened by 5 bases and J by 3 bases, with 29 bases between the two germline ends. CDR3 size: 20 residues. The CDR3 spells CASSSTRLVVLYVYYNEQFF. CDR3 coding DNA: TGTGCCAGCAGTTCCACTCGACTAGTAGTTCTATATGTCTACTACAATGAGCAGTTCTTC.

This clonotype has only a few counts. This rearrangement joins TRBV14 to TRBJ2-1; perhaps TRBD2 as D (5 bases). The CDR3 length is 17 residues. CDR1 and CDR2 from the germline V gene are SGHDN and FVKESK. The V gene lost 1 base and the J gene lost 6 bases, with 19 bases spanning the gap. The CDR3 coding sequence is TGTGCCAGCAGCCAAGCCCCAGTACCAACTAGTCCCAATGAGCAGTTCTTC. Translation gives CASSQAPVPTSPNEQFF.

This clonotype was recorded a few times. The rearrangement links TRBV29-1 to TRBJ2-3; 15 bases match TRBD2. CDR1 and CDR2 (germline): SQVTM, ANQGSEA. CDR3 length: 21 residues. Trimming removed 1 base from V and 0 bases from J; junction bases left unmatched: 14. This CDR3 reads CSVEGQNGLAGGTTSTDTQYF. CDR3 sequence (DNA): TGCAGCGTTGAAGGCCAAAACGGACTAGCGGGGGGGACTACTAGCACAGATACGCAGTATTTT.

The rearrangement joins TRBV4-2 to TRBJ2-3; no clear D gene. Trimming left V 0 bases short and J 2 bases short, with 21 bases between. The germline V gene has CDR1 LGHNA and CDR2 YNFKEQ. This CDR3 contains 19 residues. The CDR3, as DNA: TGTGCCAGCAGCCAAGACCCCTGGGCCTGGCCAGCAGACACAGATACGCAGTATTTT. Translation: CASSQDPWAWPADTDTQYF.

This sequence joins TRBV20-1 and TRBJ1-2; 9 bases match TRBD1. Germline V gene sequence: CDR1 DFQATT, CDR2 SNEGSKA (reference sequence). This CDR3 is built from 16 residues. With V trimmed by 3 bases and J by 3 bases, 11 bases remained unmatched. CDR3: CSARSIGTGKDYGYTF. DNA for the CDR3: TGCAGTGCTAGGTCTATTGGGACAGGGAAAGACTATGGCTACACCTTC.